The 8 T cell receptor beta chains given below trace back to one sample, sequenced in a study of T cell repertoires in cytomegalovirus infection. In TCRdb, the reads were re-called with MiXCR into one record per CDR3 protein. This sample has 200,000 to 300,000 distinct CDR3 sequences, with over 8% found just once. The sequencing input was PBMCs. These receptors were obtained from a human donor in good health (CMV status not recorded). Some clones in this sample may be carry-over from other donors' samples.

The table lists this clonotype with many counts. V gene TRBV19 combines with J gene TRBJ2-3; no clear D gene. V gave up 2 bases and J gave up 0 bases, with 9 bases separating them. This CDR3 has 15 residues. CDR1 is LNHDA and CDR2 is SQIVND in the germline V gene (reference sequence). CDR3: CASSIITASTDTQYF. CDR3 nucleotide sequence: TGTGCCAGTAGTATAATAACAGCAAGCACAGATACGCAGTATTTT.

This clonotype has a count of ten or more. The chain combines TRBV28 with TRBJ1-1, with a weak D call TRBD1 (5 bases). V was clipped by 7 bases and J by 6 bases, with 12 bases between them. The CDR3 runs 12 residues. Germline assignment: CDR1 MDHEN and CDR2 SYDVKM. The CDR3 spells CASTVARAEAFF. The CDR3 bases are TGTGCCAGCACCGTAGCCAGGGCTGAAGCTTTCTTT.

The chain recombines TRBV20-1 with TRBJ1-1, with TRBD1 matching 10 bases. J was trimmed by 8 bases and V by 3 bases; bases with no gene match: 12. The CDR3 loop spans 15 amino acids. Germline V CDR1 and CDR2: DFQATT, SNEGSKA (reference sequence). CDR3 region: CSASSTRTGGEEAFF. The CDR3 DNA reads TGCAGTGCTAGTTCTACTAGGACAGGGGGTGAGGAAGCTTTCTTT.

This clonotype was seen ten or more times. The V gene is TRBV11-2, the J gene TRBJ2-7; 8 bases match TRBD2. The CDR3 loop spans 16 amino acids. The germline V gene has CDR1 SGHAT and CDR2 FQNNGV. With 6 bases clipped from V and 2 bases from J, the junction kept 12 bases outside the gene matches. This chain's CDR3 is CASRPWAREDTYEQYF. The CDR3 nucleotides are TGTGCCAGCAGACCCTGGGCGCGGGAGGACACCTACGAGCAGTACTTC.

This clonotype was seen repeatedly, ten times or more. The CDR3 loop is CASRGVMNTEAFF. CDR3 in DNA: TGTGCCAGCAGGGGGGTCATGAACACTGAAGCTTTCTTT. The V gene is TRBV25-1, the J gene TRBJ1-1, with D maybe TRBD1 (5 bases). Trimming removed 6 bases at V and 0 bases at J, with 8 bases between. Germline-derived CDR1 and CDR2 are MGHDK and SYGVNS. The CDR3 has 13 amino acids.

This chain joins TRBV19 and TRBJ2-1; 7 bases match TRBD2. The germline gives CDR1 LNHDA, CDR2 SQIVND (reference sequence). J gave up 10 bases and V 5 bases, and 2 bases lay outside the gene matches. The CDR3 is 11 amino acids. The CDR3: CASSQGGEQFF. The CDR3 region has the DNA TGTGCCAGTAGTCAGGGAGGGGAGCAGTTCTTC.

This clonotype was found many times. The chain is built from TRBV7-2 and TRBJ2-1, with D possibly being TRBD1 (6 bases). Trimming pared 6 bases from V and 2 bases from J, leaving 11 bases between. The germline V gene has CDR1 SGHTA and CDR2 FQGNSA. This CDR3 has 14 amino acids. The chain's CDR3 is CASRSGTTYNEQFF. CDR3 nucleotide sequence: TGTGCCAGCAGATCCGGGACAACCTACAATGAGCAGTTCTTC. Complete variable domain (other parts from reference TRBV7-2 and TRBJ2-1): GAGVSQSPSNKVTEKGKDVELRCDPISGHTALYWYRQSLGQGLEFLIYFQGNSAPDKSGLPSDRFSAERTGGSVSTLTIQRTQQEDSAVYLCASRSGTTYNEQFFGPGTRLTVL.

This chain links TRBV20-1 with TRBJ1-1; a weak D match, TRBD1 (5 bases). Per the germline V gene, CDR1 is DFQATT and CDR2 is SNEGSKA (reference sequence). The length of the CDR3 is 14 residues. V gave up 0 bases and J gave up 7 bases, with 15 bases separating them. CDR3 region: CSARDVRGVDEAFF. In nucleotides, the CDR3 is TGCAGTGCTAGAGATGTTCGGGGGGTGGATGAAGCTTTCTTT.